The 27 T cell receptor beta chains reported below all come from one sample, sequenced in a study of T-cell memory formation after mild COVID-19. TCRdb independently ran MiXCR on the 5' RACE reads; one entry per CDR3 protein. In the table there are roughly 89,000 distinct CDR3 sequences, approximately 13% of which are singletons. The specimen was PBMCs or a T cell subset sorted from them (not recorded which). These receptors were taken from an adult woman who had mild COVID-19 (a few samples of this study predate the infection). Cell type and time point are not known.

This clonotype was detected only a few times. This rearrangement joins TRBV15 to TRBJ2-2; perhaps TRBD1 as D (5 bases). Trimming left V 0 bases short and J 3 bases short, with 17 bases between. The CDR3 consists of 18 residues. The V gene's germline CDR1 is LNHNV and CDR2 YYDKDF (reference sequence). The CDR3 sequence is CATSRDPYQGSDTGELFF. CDR3 nucleotide sequence: TGTGCCACCAGCAGAGATCCTTATCAGGGATCGGACACCGGGGAGCTGTTTTTT.

This clonotype was picked up a small number of times. V gene TRBV29-1 combines with J gene TRBJ2-1; D is unclear. Germline CDR1 and CDR2: SQVTM and ANQGSEA. V lost 5 bases to trimming and J lost 1 base, with 21 bases between them. The CDR3 spans 17 residues. CDR3 loop: CSVYSWISTRSYNEQFF. CDR3 coding DNA: TGCAGCGTTTATTCGTGGATTAGCACTCGTTCCTACAATGAGCAGTTCTTC.

CDR3 coding DNA: TGTGCCAGCAGAGGGCAAGCCCTCCACTTT. This gives the protein CASRGQALHF. The V call is TRBV12-3 or TRBV12-4, the J call TRBJ1-6; no clear D gene. The V end lost 6 bases, the J end lost 14 bases, and 8 bases lay between the germline ends. This CDR3 is built from 10 residues.

This clonotype was detected only a few times. The rearrangement joins TRBV7-2 to TRBJ2-5; D unresolved. The germline gives CDR1 SGHTA, CDR2 FQGNSA. V lost 3 bases, J lost 4 bases, and 6 bases lay in between. The CDR3 covers 12 residues. The CDR3 is CASSFGRETQYF. The CDR3 region has the DNA TGTGCCAGCAGCTTTGGACGAGAGACCCAGTACTTC.

There are a few counts of this clonotype. The chain has TRBV11-2 and TRBJ2-6; D unresolved. Germline-derived CDR1 and CDR2 are SGHAT and FQNNGV. Between the trimmed V and J ends, which lost 3 bases and 0 bases, there was a span of 6 bases. The CDR3 length is 15 residues. CDR3 bases: TGTGCCAGCAGCTTGTATCCCTCTGGGGCCAACGTCCTGACTTTC. It translates to CASSLYPSGANVLTF.

This chain links TRBV29-1 with TRBJ1-2; D not certain. Germline CDR1 reads SQVTM; CDR2 reads ANQGSEA. CDR3 length equals 13 residues. Trimming stripped 2 bases from V and 8 bases from J, with 15 bases between. This chain's CDR3 is CSVELQTPGGYTF. CDR3 sequence (DNA): TGCAGCGTTGAACTCCAGACACCTGGGGGCTACACCTTC.

This clonotype turned up a few times. The chain has TRBV7-7 and TRBJ2-2; TRBD1 matches 8 bases. The CDR3 consists of 14 residues. Per germline, CDR1 SSHAT and CDR2 FNYEAQ (reference sequence). CDR3 amino acids: CALWGQDYPGELFF. For the CDR3, the DNA is TGTGCTTTGTGGGGACAGGATTACCCCGGGGAGCTGTTTTTT.

The chain employs TRBV12-3 or TRBV12-4 and TRBJ1-2; D is possibly TRBD1 (6 bases). The V gene lost 4 bases and the J gene lost 8 bases, with 20 bases spanning the gap. CDR3 size: 15 residues. CDR3 sequence (DNA): TGTGCCAGCAGTTCGTGGACAGCCCGAGTTGACGGCTACACCTTC. It translates to CASSSWTARVDGYTF.

The chain joins TRBV19 to TRBJ1-1; unclear D gene. CDR1 LNHDA and CDR2 SQIVND come from the germline V gene (reference sequence). CDR3 size: 11 residues. V lost 10 bases and J lost 1, with 7 bases in between. The DNA of the CDR3 is TGTGCCACCTGTTGGAACACTGAAGCTTTCTTT. The encoded protein is CATCWNTEAFF.

The V gene is TRBV29-1, the J gene TRBJ2-7, with a tentative D call TRBD1 (5 bases). The V gene's germline CDR1 is SQVTM and CDR2 ANQGSEA. The V end was cut by 7 bases, the J end by 0 bases, with 13 bases between. This CDR3 is built from 13 residues. The CDR3 reads CSDPTAFSYEQYF. Written as DNA, the CDR3 is TGCAGCGACCCGACAGCTTTCTCCTACGAGCAGTACTTC.

The chain combines TRBV29-1 with TRBJ2-7; the D gene is possibly TRBD1 (7 bases). The germline V gene has CDR1 SQVTM and CDR2 ANQGSEA. The length of the CDR3 is 14 residues. Between the trimmed V and J ends, which lost 1 base and 4 bases, there was a span of 14 bases. For the CDR3, the DNA is TGCAGCGTTGAAGTAGGGGGGACAGTGTACGAGCAGTACTTC. Its translation is CSVEVGGTVYEQYF.

The CDR3 reads CASSSDRGLTDTQYF. CDR3 DNA: TGTGCCAGCAGTTCCGACAGGGGGCTAACAGATACGCAGTATTTT. The genes are TRBV7-3 and TRBJ2-3; 10 nucleotides match TRBD1. Per the germline V gene, CDR1 is SGHTA and CDR2 is FQGTGA. The CDR3 spans 15 residues. The J segment lost 3 bases and the V segment lost 6 bases, leaving 6 bases of the junction unmatched.

The table lists this clonotype with a few counts. The rearrangement joins TRBV7-2 to TRBJ2-2; D gene unclear. This CDR3 has 14 residues. Germline lookup yields CDR1 SGHTA and CDR2 FQGNSA. V lost 0 bases and J lost 5, with 7 bases in between. DNA of the CDR3: TGTGCCAGCAGCTTAGCTTACGGTACCGGGGAGCTGTTTTTT. Its translation is CASSLAYGTGELFF.

This clonotype was observed a handful of times. V usage is TRBV19 and J usage is TRBJ2-5; no firm D call. The CDR3 is made up of 15 amino acids. V lost 3 bases and J 0 bases, leaving 11 bases between the germline ends. Per the germline V gene, CDR1 is LNHDA and CDR2 is SQIVND (reference sequence). CDR3 loop: CASSILITDQETQYF. The DNA of the CDR3 is TGTGCCAGTAGTATTCTGATCACGGACCAAGAGACCCAGTACTTC.

The chain recombines TRBV20-1 with TRBJ2-1; 7 positions agree with TRBD2. The CDR3 is 14 amino acids. With 3 bases clipped from V and 3 bases from J, the junction kept 5 bases outside the gene matches. Germline V CDR1 and CDR2: DFQATT, SNEGSKA (reference sequence). CDR3 region: CSASSAGDYNEQFF. In nucleotides, the CDR3 is TGCAGTGCTAGTTCCGCGGGAGACTACAATGAGCAGTTCTTC.

This clonotype has more than one count but fewer than ten. V is TRBV3-1 and J is TRBJ2-1; possibly TRBD2 for D (6 bases). Trimming took 1 base from V and 6 from J, leaving 7 bases between them. The CDR3 has 13 amino acids. Germline values: CDR1 LGHDT, CDR2 YNNKEL (reference sequence). The CDR3 loop reads CASSQAGVNEQFF. CDR3 sequence (DNA): TGTGCCAGCAGCCAAGCGGGAGTCAATGAGCAGTTCTTC.

This clonotype was detected only a few times. The gene calls are TRBV3-1 and TRBJ2-3; TRBD2 matches 15 bases. Germline assignment: CDR1 LGHDT and CDR2 YNNKEL (reference sequence). With 3 bases clipped from V and 0 bases from J, the junction kept 7 bases outside the gene matches. The CDR3 runs to 19 residues. CDR3 region: CASSQRGLAGGTSTDTQYF. In DNA, the CDR3 is TGTGCCAGCAGCCAGAGGGGACTAGCGGGGGGAACTAGCACAGATACGCAGTATTTT.

This clonotype was seen only a few times. This chain joins TRBV20-1 and TRBJ2-3, with D perhaps being TRBD1 or TRBD2 (5 bases each). This CDR3 contains 13 residues. Germline V gene sequence: CDR1 DFQATT, CDR2 SNEGSKA (reference sequence). V shed 6 bases and J shed 4 bases, with 14 bases lying between them. CDR3 sequence: CSALARGADTQYF. The CDR3 coding sequence is TGCAGTGCCCTCGCCCGAGGGGCAGATACGCAGTATTTT.

The rearrangement uses TRBV27 and TRBJ1-5; D may be TRBD1 (5 bases). The CDR3 has 15 residues. Germline CDR1 is MNHEY and CDR2 is SMNVEV (reference sequence). Trimming cost V 8 bases and J 6 bases, with 20 bases left between them. The CDR3 sequence: CASAQGQGVGQPQHF. CDR3 DNA: TGTGCCAGCGCGCAAGGGCAGGGAGTTGGTCAGCCCCAGCATTTT.

This clonotype was seen a handful of times. This rearrangement joins TRBV15 to TRBJ2-1; 8 nucleotides match TRBD1. V was pared by 3 bases and J by 2 bases, with 12 bases of the junction left unmatched. Germline values: CDR1 LNHNV, CDR2 YYDKDF (reference sequence). The CDR3 has 18 residues. In DNA, the CDR3 is TGTGCCACCAGCAGGTTGTTGCAGGGGACAGGTACCTACAATGAGCAGTTCTTC. This translates into CATSRLLQGTGTYNEQFF.

This clonotype is judged medium-sized. This chain uses TRBV2 with TRBJ2-7, with 9 positions matching TRBD1. The CDR3 totals 17 residues. Germline-derived CDR1 and CDR2 are SNHLY and FYNNEI. V was pared by 4 bases and J by 6 bases, with 16 bases of the junction left unmatched. CDR3 region: CASSVKLMGQGTPEQYF. DNA of the CDR3: TGTGCCAGCAGTGTAAAACTGATGGGACAGGGTACCCCCGAGCAGTACTTC.

The V and J genes are TRBV29-1 and TRBJ1-4, with 8 bases that match TRBD1. Germline V gene sequence: CDR1 SQVTM, CDR2 ANQGSEA. Trimming cost V 4 bases and J 4 bases; bases outside gene matches: 5. The CDR3 is 14 amino acids. The CDR3 reads CSVGRQGYNEKLFF. The CDR3 DNA reads as TGCAGCGTTGGCCGACAGGGGTATAATGAAAAACTGTTTTTT.

The rearrangement joins TRBV9 to TRBJ2-7, with 10 nucleotides matching TRBD1. V shed 3 bases and J 4 bases; nucleotides not matched to a gene: 7. CDR1 and CDR2 (germline): SGDLS, YYNGEE. This CDR3 comprises 15 residues. CDR3 bases: TGTGCCAGCAGCGAGGAGGGGGACAGGGGTTACGAGCAGTACTTC. Translated: CASSEEGDRGYEQYF.

In this sample, this clonotype turned up a few times. The chain has TRBV5-1 and TRBJ2-1, with 12 positions matching TRBD2. The J segment lost 8 bases and the V segment lost 0 bases, leaving 9 bases of the junction unmatched. The CDR3 extends over 17 amino acids. The germline CDR1 and CDR2 sequences are SGHRS and YFSETQ. The CDR3 protein is CASSLALAGGAVDEQFF. CDR3 bases: TGCGCCAGCAGCTTGGCACTAGCGGGAGGAGCGGTAGATGAGCAGTTCTTC. Looking up the rest from reference TRBV5-1 and TRBJ2-1 gives the full variable domain: KAGVTQTPRYLIKTRGQQVTLSCSPISGHRSVSWYQQTPGQGLQFLFEYFSETQRNKGNFPGRFSGRQFSNSRSEMNVSTLELGDSALYLCASSLALAGGAVDEQFFGPGTRLTVL.

The chain is built from TRBV7-6 and TRBJ1-1; D might be TRBD1 (6 bases). Trimming took 5 bases from V and 0 from J, leaving 10 bases between them. Per the germline V gene, CDR1 is SGHVS and CDR2 is FNYEAQ. The CDR3 covers 14 residues. For the CDR3, the DNA is TGTGCCAGCAGCCCCCAGGGGATGAACACTGAAGCTTTCTTT. Protein sequence: CASSPQGMNTEAFF.

This clonotype was found a few times. This chain links TRBV19 with TRBJ1-1; D gene unclear. CDR1 and CDR2 (germline): LNHDA, SQIVND (reference sequence). The CDR3 consists of 12 residues. V was trimmed by 3 bases and J by 10 bases, leaving 12 bases between them. This chain's CDR3 is CASSISGRAAFF. DNA of the CDR3: TGTGCCAGTAGTATTTCGGGGAGGGCAGCTTTCTTT.

The chain employs TRBV27 and TRBJ2-7; TRBD1 matches 8 bases. CDR1 MNHEY and CDR2 SMNVEV come from the germline V gene (reference sequence). This CDR3 is built from 16 residues. V shed 6 bases, J shed 1 base, and the junction held 11 bases outside the gene matches. CDR3 sequence (DNA): TGTGCCAGCAGCCCTCCCCTTCAGGGGGCGTCCTACGAGCAGTACTTC. This gives the protein CASSPPLQGASYEQYF.